Presented here are 21 T cell receptor beta chains from one specimen sequenced in a study of response to subunit inactivated influenza vaccine. TCRdb passed the RT-PCR reads through MiXCR, listing each CDR3 protein once. Among some 850,000 distinct CDR3 sequences, around a sixth were seen once, and the ten largest hold 11%. The starting material was PBMCs from blood, obtained about 5 days after vaccination. The receptors were gathered from a man aged 50-59 years who received an inactivated influenza vaccine.

V and J are TRBV12-3 or TRBV12-4 and TRBJ2-1; tentative D call: TRBD1 (5 bases). The CDR3 extends over 15 amino acids. The germline V and J ends were trimmed by 7 bases and 1 base, with 14 bases remaining between them. The CDR3 bases are TGTGCCAGCACCCCCTCGCAGGGTTCCTACAATGAGCAGTTCTTC. This translates into CASTPSQGSYNEQFF.

In its sample, this clonotype was seen a few times. This CDR3 reads CASSYSASGGTHGYTF. The CDR3 bases are TGTGCCAGCAGTTACTCGGCTTCGGGCGGGACACATGGCTACACCTTC. The chain combines TRBV6-5 with TRBJ1-2, with D tentatively TRBD1 (6 bases). The V gene lost 0 bases and the J gene lost 6 bases, with 17 bases spanning the gap. CDR1 and CDR2 (germline): MNHEY, SVGAGI. CDR3 length: 16 amino acids.

CDR3 DNA sequence: TGCGCCAGCAGCCAGGGACGCTTAGCGAACACCGGGGAGCTGTTTTTT. Translated, it gives CASSQGRLANTGELFF. This rearrangement joins TRBV4-3 to TRBJ2-2; TRBD1 or TRBD2 may be the D gene (5 bases each). The length of the CDR3 is 16 residues. Germline V CDR1 and CDR2: LGHNA, YSLEER. Trimming cost V 3 bases and J 0 bases, with 11 bases left between them.

This clonotype appeared a few times. V usage is TRBV12-3 or TRBV12-4 and J usage is TRBJ2-3, with D possibly being TRBD1 (5 bases). The germline V and J ends were trimmed by 5 bases and 4 bases, with 16 bases remaining between them. The CDR3 consists of 15 residues. The CDR3 spells CASSRGFLGADTQYF. The CDR3 nucleotides read TGTGCCAGCAGTAGGGGCTTCCTTGGGGCAGATACGCAGTATTTT.

This clonotype has more than one count but fewer than ten. CDR3 protein: CASSLNAGGRSEQYF. CDR3 coding DNA: TGTGCCAGCAGCTTAAATGCGGGGGGGAGGAGCGAGCAGTACTTC. The chain recombines TRBV7-3 with TRBJ2-7; TRBD2 matches at 9 bases. Germline V CDR1 and CDR2: SGHTA, FQGTGA. Trimming removed 1 base from V and 6 bases from J; junction bases left unmatched: 7. The CDR3 contains 15 residues.

The chain joins TRBV7-2 to TRBJ1-1; D perhaps matches TRBD1 (6 bases). CDR3 length: 15 residues. Deletions cut 5 bases from V and 4 bases from J, with 17 bases between. Germline CDR1 and CDR2: SGHTA and FQGNSA. Here the CDR3 DNA reads TGTGCCAGCAGCGTGAAACAGGGAGCCAGCACTGAAGCTTTCTTT. It is translated as CASSVKQGASTEAFF.

The chain joins TRBV28 to TRBJ2-7; D tentatively reads TRBD1 or TRBD2 (5 bases each). Trimming stripped 2 bases from V and 7 bases from J, with 18 bases between. Per the germline V gene, CDR1 is MDHEN and CDR2 is SYDVKM. This CDR3 comprises 15 residues. CDR3 DNA: TGTGCCAGCAGTTTACCCGGAGGTGGGGCGAGGGAGCAGTACTTC. Residues: CASSLPGGGAREQYF.

This clonotype showed up just a few times. The J gene is TRBJ2-7, the V gene TRBV5-6; tentative D call: TRBD2 (5 bases). Trimming removed 4 bases at V and 2 bases at J, with 10 bases between. In germline, CDR1 is SGHDT, CDR2 YYEEEE. The CDR3 spans 13 residues. The CDR3 DNA reads TGTGCCAGCAGCGTCGGGATTCCCTACGAGCAGTACTTC. It encodes CASSVGIPYEQYF.

This clonotype turned up a few times. The gene calls are TRBV5-1 and TRBJ2-7; maybe TRBD1 (7 bases). Germline values: CDR1 SGHRS, CDR2 YFSETQ. Trimming pared 2 bases from V and 3 bases from J, leaving 15 bases between. The CDR3 is 15 residues long. The CDR3 region has the DNA TGCGCCAGCAGCTTAAGACAGGGAGGCCGCTACGAGCAGTACTTC. This gives the protein CASSLRQGGRYEQYF. Using reference TRBV5-1 and TRBJ2-7 for the parts outside the CDR3, the full variable domain is KAGVTQTPRYLIKTRGQQVTLSCSPISGHRSVSWYQQTPGQGLQFLFEYFSETQRNKGNFPGRFSGRQFSNSRSEMNVSTLELGDSALYLCASSLRQGGRYEQYFGPGTRLTVT.

This clonotype was observed a few times. The chain has TRBV20-1 and TRBJ2-5; D gene unclear. The germline V and J ends were trimmed by 1 base and 3 bases, with 24 bases remaining between them. The CDR3 covers 18 residues. The germline CDR1 and CDR2 sequences are DFQATT and SNEGSKA (reference sequence). CDR3 in amino acids: CSARVSGLQASSKETQYF. The DNA for the CDR3 is TGCAGTGCTAGAGTTTCGGGTTTACAAGCGTCTTCTAAAGAGACCCAGTACTTC.

This clonotype was counted between two and nine times. The chain combines TRBV5-1 with TRBJ2-1, with D possibly being TRBD1 or TRBD2 (5 bases each). Per germline, CDR1 SGHRS and CDR2 YFSETQ. This CDR3 has 15 amino acids. Trimming cost V 5 bases and J 5 bases, with 17 bases left between them. The CDR3 protein is CASRGVGTDHNEQFF. CDR3 coding DNA: TGCGCCAGCAGAGGGGTGGGGACGGACCACAATGAGCAGTTCTTC.

The chain uses TRBV6-1 and TRBJ1-5; no definite D call. Germline V CDR1 and CDR2: MNHNS, SASEGT. V was shortened by 3 bases and J by 3 bases, with 6 bases between the two germline ends. The CDR3 is made up of 13 amino acids. The CDR3 sequence: CASSDQANQPQHF. CDR3 DNA: TGTGCCAGCAGTGATCAAGCCAATCAGCCCCAGCATTTT.

This clonotype has at least ten counts. This chain joins TRBV5-1 and TRBJ2-1; 11 positions match TRBD2. This CDR3 is 17 amino acids long. Trimming took 4 bases from V and 0 from J; bases not matched to a gene: 6. CDR1 is SGHRS and CDR2 is YFSETQ in the germline V gene. For the CDR3, the DNA is TGCGCCAGCAGCCCCGGGACTAGCGGCTCCTCCTACAATGAGCAGTTCTTC. As protein: CASSPGTSGSSYNEQFF. Full variable domain (remainder filled in from reference TRBV5-1 and TRBJ2-1): KAGVTQTPRYLIKTRGQQVTLSCSPISGHRSVSWYQQTPGQGLQFLFEYFSETQRNKGNFPGRFSGRQFSNSRSEMNVSTLELGDSALYLCASSPGTSGSSYNEQFFGPGTRLTVL.

The chain joins TRBV9 to TRBJ2-2; the D call may be TRBD1 or TRBD2 (5 bases each). The CDR3 extends over 13 amino acids. The V end lost 3 bases, the J end lost 5 bases, and 8 bases lay between the germline ends. Germline V gives CDR1 SGDLS, CDR2 YYNGEE. In nucleotides, the CDR3 is TGTGCCAGCAGCGGAGGGGTGACCGGGGAGCTGTTTTTT. Its translation is CASSGGVTGELFF.

This clonotype turned up a few times. The chain couples TRBV5-1 to TRBJ2-6, with 7 bases identical to TRBD1. Germline V gene lookup returns CDR1 SGHRS and CDR2 YFSETQ. Trimming removed 4 bases from V and 1 base from J; junction bases left unmatched: 14. The CDR3 has 19 residues. DNA for the CDR3: TGCGCCAGCAGCGCGACAATACAGGGGTTCTCTTCTGGGGCCAACGTCCTGACTTTC. Translation gives CASSATIQGFSSGANVLTF.

This clonotype was observed many times. V usage is TRBV6-1 and J usage is TRBJ1-4; 7 nucleotides line up with TRBD1. The germline V gene encodes CDR1 MNHNS and CDR2 SASEGT. Unmatched junction bases numbered 7, after V lost 7 bases and J lost 2 bases. The CDR3 sequence is 15 residues long. The CDR3 region has the DNA TGTGCCAGCACCGCGACAGGGAACACTAATGAAAAACTGTTTTTT. It yields the protein CASTATGNTNEKLFF.

Many counts were recorded for this clonotype. The chain links TRBV20-1 to TRBJ1-5; unclear D gene. This CDR3 has 13 residues. The germline CDR1 and CDR2 sequences are DFQATT and SNEGSKA (reference sequence). Trimming shortened V by 6 bases and J by 0 bases, and 9 bases separated the two germline ends. For the CDR3, the DNA is TGCAGTGCGTATCCCAGTAGCAATCAGCCCCAGCATTTT. Its translation is CSAYPSSNQPQHF.

A word on this clonotype: An end of the junction differs from the germline gene, which may be a read error. The V call is TRBV12-3 or TRBV12-4, the J call TRBJ1-5, with D hard to call. The CDR3 runs to 13 residues. The CDR3 loop reads CASKAQEAQPEHF. CDR3 coding DNA: TGTGCCAGCAAGGCTCAGGAGGCTCAGCCCGAGCATTTT.

In this sample, this clonotype turned up a few times. The rearrangement joins TRBV5-6 to TRBJ1-2; D is perhaps TRBD1 (6 bases). Trimming pared 5 bases from V and 3 bases from J, leaving 14 bases between. The length of the CDR3 is 14 residues. The germline V gene encodes CDR1 SGHDT and CDR2 YYEEEE. CDR3 nucleotides: TGTGCCAGCAGAAGGGGGGGTCGGGACTATGGCTACACCTTC. Amino acid sequence: CASRRGGRDYGYTF.

This clonotype was recorded a few times. The genes are TRBV10-3 and TRBJ2-1, with D uncertain. Trimming took 1 base from V and 3 from J, leaving 16 bases between them. Looked up from germline, CDR1 is ENHRY and CDR2 is SYGVKD. This CDR3 comprises 17 residues. CDR3 protein: CAISELVSRADYNEQFF. CDR3 DNA sequence: TGTGCCATCAGTGAGTTGGTTTCTCGGGCAGACTACAATGAGCAGTTCTTC.

This clonotype was counted between two and nine times. The chain is built from TRBV12-3 or TRBV12-4 and TRBJ1-5; D uncertain. Trimming removed 3 bases at V and 0 bases at J, with 6 bases between. The CDR3 is 14 residues long. In nucleotides, the CDR3 is TGTGCCAGCAGTTTTGGTTATAGCAATCAGCCCCAGCATTTT. Translation gives CASSFGYSNQPQHF.